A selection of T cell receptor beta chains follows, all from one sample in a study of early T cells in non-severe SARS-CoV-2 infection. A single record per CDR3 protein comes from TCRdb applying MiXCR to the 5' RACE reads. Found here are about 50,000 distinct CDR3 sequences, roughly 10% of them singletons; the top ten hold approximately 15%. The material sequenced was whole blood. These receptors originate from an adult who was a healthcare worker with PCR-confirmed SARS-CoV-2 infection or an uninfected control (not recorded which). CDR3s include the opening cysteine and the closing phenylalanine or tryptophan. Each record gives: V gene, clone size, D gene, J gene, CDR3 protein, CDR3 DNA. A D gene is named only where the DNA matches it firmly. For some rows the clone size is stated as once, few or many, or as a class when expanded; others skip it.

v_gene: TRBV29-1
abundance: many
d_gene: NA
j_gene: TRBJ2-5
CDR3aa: CSVVWSQETQYF
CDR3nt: TGCAGCGTTGTTTGGAGTCAAGAGACCCAGTACTTC

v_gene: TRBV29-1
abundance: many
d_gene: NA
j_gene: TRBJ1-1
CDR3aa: CSVEGRNTEAFF
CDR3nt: TGCAGCGTTGAGGGTCGGAACACTGAAGCTTTCTTT

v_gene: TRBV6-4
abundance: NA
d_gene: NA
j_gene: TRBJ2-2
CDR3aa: CASSERFSTGELFF
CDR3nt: TGTGCCAGCAGTGAACGGTTCTCCACCGGGGAGCTGTTTTTT

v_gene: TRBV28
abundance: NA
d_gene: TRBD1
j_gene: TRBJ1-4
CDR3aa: CASSPGRTGLSEKLFF
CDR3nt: TGTGCCAGCAGTCCTGGCAGGACAGGGCTTAGTGAAAAACTGTTTTTT

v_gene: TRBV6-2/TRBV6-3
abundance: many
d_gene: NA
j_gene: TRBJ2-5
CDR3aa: CASSGQILGEETQYF
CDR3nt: TGTGCCAGCAGTGGTCAAATTCTTGGAGAAGAGACCCAGTACTTC

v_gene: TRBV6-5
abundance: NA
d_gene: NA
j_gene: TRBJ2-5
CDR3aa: CASSYTSGYSETQYF
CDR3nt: TGTGCCAGCAGTTACACCTCAGGGTACTCAGAGACCCAGTACTTC

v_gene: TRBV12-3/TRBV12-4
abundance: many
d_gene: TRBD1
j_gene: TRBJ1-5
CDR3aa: CASSHRDRGHQPQHF
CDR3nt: TGTGCCAGCAGCCATCGGGACAGGGGGCACCAGCCCCAGCATTTT

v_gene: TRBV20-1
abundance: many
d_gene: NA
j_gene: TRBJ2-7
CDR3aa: CSAQDGVNSYEQYF
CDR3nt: TGCAGTGCCCAAGACGGGGTCAACTCCTACGAGCAGTACTTC

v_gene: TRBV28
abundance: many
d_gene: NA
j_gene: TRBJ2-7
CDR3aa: CASRGGTYEQYF
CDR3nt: TGTGCCAGCAGGGGCGGGACCTACGAGCAGTACTTC

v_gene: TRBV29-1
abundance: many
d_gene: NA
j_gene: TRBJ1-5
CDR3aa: CSVGWGSSNQPQHF
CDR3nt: TGCAGCGTTGGCTGGGGAAGTAGCAATCAGCCCCAGCATTTT

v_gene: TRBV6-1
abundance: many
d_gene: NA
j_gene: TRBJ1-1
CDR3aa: CASSDPRRNLNTEAFF
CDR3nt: TGTGCCAGCAGTGACCCCAGAAGGAATTTGAACACTGAAGCTTTCTTT

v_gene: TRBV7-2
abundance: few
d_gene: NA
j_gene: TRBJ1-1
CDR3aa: CASSSSVGGGSTEAFF
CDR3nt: TGTGCCAGCAGCTCTTCAGTGGGAGGGGGAAGCACTGAAGCTTTCTTT

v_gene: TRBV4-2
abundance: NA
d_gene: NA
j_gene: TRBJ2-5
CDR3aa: CASSQDLRLPVGRPETQYF
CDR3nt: TGTGCCAGCAGCCAAGATCTACGGCTCCCCGTCGGCAGGCCAGAGACCCAGTACTTC

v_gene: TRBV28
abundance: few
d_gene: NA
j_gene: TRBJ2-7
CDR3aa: CASSSPLSGLQITYEQYF
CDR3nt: TGTGCCAGCAGTTCCCCCCTGAGCGGCTTACAGATTACCTACGAGCAGTACTTC

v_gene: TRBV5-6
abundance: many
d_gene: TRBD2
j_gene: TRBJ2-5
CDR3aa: CASSWGGETQYF
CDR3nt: TGTGCCAGCAGCTGGGGAGGGGAGACCCAGTACTTC

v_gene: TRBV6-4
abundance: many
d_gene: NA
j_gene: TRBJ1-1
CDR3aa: CASRRTGDTEAFF
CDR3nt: TGTGCCAGCAGACGGACCGGCGACACTGAAGCTTTCTTT

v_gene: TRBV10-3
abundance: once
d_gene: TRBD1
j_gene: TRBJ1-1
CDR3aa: CAIRPGQGATEAFF
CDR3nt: TGTGCCATCAGACCGGGACAGGGGGCGACTGAAGCTTTCTTT

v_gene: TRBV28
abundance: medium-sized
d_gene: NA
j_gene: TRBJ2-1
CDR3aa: CASRHREYYSTPWGFGSYNEQFF
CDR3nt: TGTGCCAGCAGGCACCGGGAATACTATTCAACCCCGTGGGGGTTCGGGTCCTACAATGAGCAGTTCTTC

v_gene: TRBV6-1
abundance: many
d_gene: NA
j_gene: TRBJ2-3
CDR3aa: CASSEAAGPDTQYF
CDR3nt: TGTGCCAGCAGTGAAGCCGCAGGGCCAGATACGCAGTATTTT

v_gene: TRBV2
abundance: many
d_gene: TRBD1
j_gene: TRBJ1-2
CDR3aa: CASSDGRGRGGYTF
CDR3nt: TGTGCCAGCAGTGATGGCAGGGGGCGCGGTGGCTACACCTTC

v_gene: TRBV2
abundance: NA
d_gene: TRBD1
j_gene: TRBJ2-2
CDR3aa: CASSKDRKAGELFF
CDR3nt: TGTGCCAGCAGTAAGGACAGGAAAGCCGGGGAGCTGTTTTTT

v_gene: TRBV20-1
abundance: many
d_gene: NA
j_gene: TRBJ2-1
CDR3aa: CSAISARRSYNEQFF
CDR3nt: TGCAGTGCTATCTCCGCGAGACGGTCCTACAATGAGCAGTTCTTC

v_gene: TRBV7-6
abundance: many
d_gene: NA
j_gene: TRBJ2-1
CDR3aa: CASSSEGLEQFF
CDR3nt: TGTGCCAGCAGTTCCGAGGGATTAGAGCAGTTCTTC

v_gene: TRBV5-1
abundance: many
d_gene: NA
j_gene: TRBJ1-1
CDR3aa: CASSLELGSTEAFF
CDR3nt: TGCGCCAGCAGCTTGGAATTGGGGTCTACTGAAGCTTTCTTT

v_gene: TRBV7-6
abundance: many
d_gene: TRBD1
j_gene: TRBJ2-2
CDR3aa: CASSLGGQGARELFF
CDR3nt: TGTGCCAGCAGTCTAGGGGGACAGGGGGCCCGGGAGCTGTTTTTT

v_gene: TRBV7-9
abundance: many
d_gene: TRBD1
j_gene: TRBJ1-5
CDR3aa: CASSLDRDGQPQHF
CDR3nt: TGTGCCAGCAGCTTGGACAGGGACGGTCAGCCCCAGCATTTT

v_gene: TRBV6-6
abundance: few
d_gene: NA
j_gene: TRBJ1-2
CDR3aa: CASTRGRDIYGYTF
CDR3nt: TGTGCCAGCACTAGGGGTCGGGACATATATGGCTACACCTTC

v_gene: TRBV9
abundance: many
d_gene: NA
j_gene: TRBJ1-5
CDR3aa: CASGRGANQPQHF
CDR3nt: TGTGCCAGCGGGCGGGGCGCGAATCAGCCCCAGCATTTT

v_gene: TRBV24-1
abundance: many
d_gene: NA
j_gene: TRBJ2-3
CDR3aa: CATSAEEDFTDTQYF
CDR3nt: TGTGCCACCAGTGCCGAAGAGGACTTCACAGATACGCAGTATTTT

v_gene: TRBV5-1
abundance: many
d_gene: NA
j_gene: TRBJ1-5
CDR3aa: CASSLDGGRPQHF
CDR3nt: TGCGCCAGCAGCTTGGACGGGGGTAGGCCCCAGCATTTT

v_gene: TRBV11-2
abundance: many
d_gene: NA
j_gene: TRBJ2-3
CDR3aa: CASSLIPHADTQYF
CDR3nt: TGTGCCAGCAGCCTCATACCACACGCGGATACGCAGTATTTT

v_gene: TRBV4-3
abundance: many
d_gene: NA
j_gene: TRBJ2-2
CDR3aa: CASSQEKAWELFF
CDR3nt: TGCGCCAGCAGCCAAGAGAAGGCCTGGGAGCTGTTTTTT

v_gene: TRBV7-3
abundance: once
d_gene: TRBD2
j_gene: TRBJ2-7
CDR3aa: CASSLRAGGSYEQYF
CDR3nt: TGTGCCAGCAGCTTAAGGGCGGGAGGCTCCTACGAGCAGTACTTC